This T cell receptor beta chain was documented in a study of regulatory T cells in long-lasting Graves disease. Time point specified: newly diagnosed GD, antithyroid drugs for less than 3 months. PBMCs provided the RNA from which the TCR library was made. Building the TCR beta libraries relied on iRepertoire HTBI primers, and CDR3 regions underwent Arm-PCR. TCRdb reprocessed the multiplex PCR reads with MiXCR, giving one entry per CDR3 protein. The sample holds 580,000 or so distinct CDR3 sequences; about 16% are singletons and the top ten take about 12%. This clonotype was found many times. The CDR3 is made up of 16 amino acids. The V and J ends lost 5 bases and 0 bases respectively, with 15 bases between them. Per germline, CDR1 MDHEN and CDR2 SYDVKM. These data were also reused for a study on T cells in Graves' hyperthyroidism and ophthalmopathy.

The chain couples TRBV28 to TRBJ2-3; D unclear. The receptor comes from a man aged 18 to 29 with Graves disease. Here the sequenced sample was peripheral blood mononuclear cells (PBMCs), taken at new diagnosis, from a patient treated with antithyroid drugs. This chain's CDR3 is CASSLGPAKSTDTQYF. The CDR3 coding sequence is TGTGCCAGCAGTCTCGGGCCAGCCAAGAGCACAGATACGCAGTATTTT.